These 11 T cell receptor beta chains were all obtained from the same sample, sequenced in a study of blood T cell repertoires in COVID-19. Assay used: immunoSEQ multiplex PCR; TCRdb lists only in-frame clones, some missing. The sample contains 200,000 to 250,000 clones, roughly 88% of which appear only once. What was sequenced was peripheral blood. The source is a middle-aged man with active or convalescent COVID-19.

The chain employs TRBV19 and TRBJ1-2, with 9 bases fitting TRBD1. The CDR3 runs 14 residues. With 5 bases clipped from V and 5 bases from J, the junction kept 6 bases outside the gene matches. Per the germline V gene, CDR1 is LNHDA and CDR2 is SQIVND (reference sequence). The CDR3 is CASSPWTGAYGYTF. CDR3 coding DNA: TGTGCCAGTAGTCCCTGGACAGGGGCGTATGGCTACACCTTC.

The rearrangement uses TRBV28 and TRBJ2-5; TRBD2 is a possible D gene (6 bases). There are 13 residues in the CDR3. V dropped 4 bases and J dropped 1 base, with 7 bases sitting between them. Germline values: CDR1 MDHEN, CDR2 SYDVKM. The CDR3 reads CASSSGGQETQYF. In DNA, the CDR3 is TGTGCCAGCAGTTCCGGGGGCCAAGAGACCCAGTACTTC.

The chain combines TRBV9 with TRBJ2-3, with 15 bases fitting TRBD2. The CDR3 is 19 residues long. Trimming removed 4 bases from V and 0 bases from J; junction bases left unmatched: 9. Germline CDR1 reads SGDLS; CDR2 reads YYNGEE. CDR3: CASSFTGTSGRLSTDTQYF. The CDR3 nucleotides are TGTGCCAGCAGCTTCACCGGGACTAGCGGGAGGCTTAGCACAGATACGCAGTATTTT.

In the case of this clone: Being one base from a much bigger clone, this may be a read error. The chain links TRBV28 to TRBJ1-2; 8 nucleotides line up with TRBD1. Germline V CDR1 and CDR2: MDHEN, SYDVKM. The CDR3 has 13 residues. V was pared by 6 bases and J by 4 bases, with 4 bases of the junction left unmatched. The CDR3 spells CASSPDRGYGYTF. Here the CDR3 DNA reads TGTGCCAGCAGCCCTGACAGGGGCTATGGCTACACCTTC.

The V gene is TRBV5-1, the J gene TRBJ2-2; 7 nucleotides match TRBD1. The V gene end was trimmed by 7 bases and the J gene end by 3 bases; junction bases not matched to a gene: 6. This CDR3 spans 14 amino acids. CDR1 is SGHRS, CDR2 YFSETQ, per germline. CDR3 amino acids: CASRQGPHTGELFF. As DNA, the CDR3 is TGCGCCAGCCGACAGGGACCCCACACCGGGGAGCTGTTTTTT. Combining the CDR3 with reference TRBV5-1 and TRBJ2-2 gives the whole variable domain KAGVTQTPRYLIKTRGQQVTLSCSPISGHRSVSWYQQTPGQGLQFLFEYFSETQRNKGNFPGRFSGRQFSNSRSEMNVSTLELGDSALYLCASRQGPHTGELFFGEGSRLTVL.

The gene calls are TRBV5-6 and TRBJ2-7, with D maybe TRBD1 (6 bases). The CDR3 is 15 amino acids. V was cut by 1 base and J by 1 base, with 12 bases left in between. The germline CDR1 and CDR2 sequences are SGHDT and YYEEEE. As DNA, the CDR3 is TGTGCCAGCAGCTTGACAGGGTCCCTATCCTACGAGCAGTACTTC. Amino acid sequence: CASSLTGSLSYEQYF. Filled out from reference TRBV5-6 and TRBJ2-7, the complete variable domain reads DAGVTQSPTHLIKTRGQQVTLRCSPKSGHDTVSWYQQALGQGPQFIFQYYEEEERQRGNFPDRFSGHQFPNYSSELNVNALLLGDSALYLCASSLTGSLSYEQYFGPGTRLTVT.

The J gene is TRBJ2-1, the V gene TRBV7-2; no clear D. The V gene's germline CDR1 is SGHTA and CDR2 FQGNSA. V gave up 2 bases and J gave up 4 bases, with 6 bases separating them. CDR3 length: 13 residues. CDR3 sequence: CASSLSVYNEQFF. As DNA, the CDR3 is TGTGCCAGCAGCTTATCAGTTTACAATGAGCAGTTCTTC.

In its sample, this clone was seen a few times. The CDR3 sequence is CASSQTTGQGEFQNEKLFF. As DNA, the CDR3 is TGCGCCAGCAGCCAAACCACCGGACAGGGGGAATTTCAGAATGAAAAACTGTTTTTT. This chain connects TRBV4-3 to TRBJ1-4; 10 bases fit TRBD1. J gave up 5 bases and V 2 bases, and 14 bases lay outside the gene matches. Germline loops: CDR1 LGHNA, CDR2 YSLEER. The CDR3 length is 19 residues.

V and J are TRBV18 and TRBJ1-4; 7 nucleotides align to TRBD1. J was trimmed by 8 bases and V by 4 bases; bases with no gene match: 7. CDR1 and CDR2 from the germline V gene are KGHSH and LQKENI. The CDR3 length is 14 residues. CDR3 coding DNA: TGTGCCAGCTCACGCCAGCAGGGGGGAGAAAAACTGTTTTTT. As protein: CASSRQQGGEKLFF.

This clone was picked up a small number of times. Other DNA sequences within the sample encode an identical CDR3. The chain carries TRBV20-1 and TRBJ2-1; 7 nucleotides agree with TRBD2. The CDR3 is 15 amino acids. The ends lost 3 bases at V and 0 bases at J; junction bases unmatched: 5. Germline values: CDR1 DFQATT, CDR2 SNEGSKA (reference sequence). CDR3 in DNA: TGCAGTGCTAGTAGCGGGCTTAGCTCCTACAATGAGCAGTTCTTC. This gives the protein CSASSGLSSYNEQFF.

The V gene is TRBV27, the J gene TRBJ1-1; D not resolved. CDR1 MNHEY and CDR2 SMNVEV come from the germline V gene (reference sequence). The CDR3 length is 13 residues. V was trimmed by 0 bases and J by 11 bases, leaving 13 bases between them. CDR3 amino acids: CASSLSSPYEAFF. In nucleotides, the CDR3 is TGTGCCAGCAGTTTATCGAGCCCCTATGAGGCTTTCTTT.